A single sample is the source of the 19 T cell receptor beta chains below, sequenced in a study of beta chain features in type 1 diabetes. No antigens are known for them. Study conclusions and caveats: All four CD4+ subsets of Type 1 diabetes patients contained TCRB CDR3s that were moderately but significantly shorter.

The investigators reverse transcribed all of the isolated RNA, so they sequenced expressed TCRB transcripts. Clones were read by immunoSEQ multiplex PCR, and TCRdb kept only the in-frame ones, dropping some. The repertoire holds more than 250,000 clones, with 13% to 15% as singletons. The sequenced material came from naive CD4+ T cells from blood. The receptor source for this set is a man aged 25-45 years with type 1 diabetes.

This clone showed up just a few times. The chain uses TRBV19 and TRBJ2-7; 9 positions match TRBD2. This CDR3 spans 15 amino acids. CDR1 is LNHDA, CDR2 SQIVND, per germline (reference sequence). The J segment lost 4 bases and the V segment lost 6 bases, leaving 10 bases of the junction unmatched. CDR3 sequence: CASSPTGGREYEQYF. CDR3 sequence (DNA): TGTGCCAGTAGCCCGACGGGCGGGAGGGAATACGAGCAGTACTTC.

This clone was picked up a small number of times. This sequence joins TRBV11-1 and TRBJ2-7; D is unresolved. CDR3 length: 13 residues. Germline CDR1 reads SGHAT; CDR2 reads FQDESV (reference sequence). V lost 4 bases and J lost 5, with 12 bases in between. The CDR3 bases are TGTGCCAGCAGCTCACAGAATGACAACGAGCAGTACTTC. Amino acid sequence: CASSSQNDNEQYF.

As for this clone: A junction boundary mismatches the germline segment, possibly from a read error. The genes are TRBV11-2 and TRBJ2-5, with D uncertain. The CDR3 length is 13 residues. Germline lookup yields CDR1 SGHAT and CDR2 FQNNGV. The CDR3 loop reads CASSVDRRETQYF. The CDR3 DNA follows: TGTGCCAGCAGCGTAGATCGGAGAGAGACCCAGTACTTC.

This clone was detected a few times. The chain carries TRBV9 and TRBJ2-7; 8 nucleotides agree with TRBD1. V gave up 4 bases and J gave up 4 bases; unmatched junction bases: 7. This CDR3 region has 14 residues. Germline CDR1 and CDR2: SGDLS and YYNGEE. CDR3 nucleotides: TGTGCCAGCAGCCCGGGGGACAGGCTGTACGAGCAGTACTTC. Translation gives CASSPGDRLYEQYF. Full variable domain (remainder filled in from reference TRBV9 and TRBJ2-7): DSGVTQTPKHLITATGQRVTLRCSPRSGDLSVYWYQQSLDQGLQFLIQYYNGEERAKGNILERFSAQQFPDLHSELNLSSLELGDSALYFCASSPGDRLYEQYFGPGTRLTVT.

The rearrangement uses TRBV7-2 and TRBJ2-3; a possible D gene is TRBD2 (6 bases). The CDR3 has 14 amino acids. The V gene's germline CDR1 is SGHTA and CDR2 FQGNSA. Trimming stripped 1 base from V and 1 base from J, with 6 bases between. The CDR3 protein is CASSLERGTDTQYF. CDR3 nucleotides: TGTGCCAGCAGCTTAGAGCGGGGCACAGATACGCAGTATTTT. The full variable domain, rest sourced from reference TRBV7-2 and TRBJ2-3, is GAGVSQSPSNKVTEKGKDVELRCDPISGHTALYWYRQSLGQGLEFLIYFQGNSAPDKSGLPSDRFSAERTGGSVSTLTIQRTQQEDSAVYLCASSLERGTDTQYFGPGTRLTVL.

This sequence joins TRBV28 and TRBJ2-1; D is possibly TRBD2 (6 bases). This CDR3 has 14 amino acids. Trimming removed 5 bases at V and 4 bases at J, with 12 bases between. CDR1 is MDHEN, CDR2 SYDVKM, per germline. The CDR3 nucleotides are TGTGCCAGCAGTAGTCTGGACTATTACAATGAGCAGTTCTTC. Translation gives CASSSLDYYNEQFF.

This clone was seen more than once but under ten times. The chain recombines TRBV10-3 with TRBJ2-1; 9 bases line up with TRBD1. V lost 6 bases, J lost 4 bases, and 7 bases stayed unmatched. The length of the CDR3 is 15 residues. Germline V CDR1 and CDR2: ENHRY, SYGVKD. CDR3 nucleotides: TGTGCCATCAGACCGGGACAGGGTGCATACAATGAGCAGTTCTTC. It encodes CAIRPGQGAYNEQFF.

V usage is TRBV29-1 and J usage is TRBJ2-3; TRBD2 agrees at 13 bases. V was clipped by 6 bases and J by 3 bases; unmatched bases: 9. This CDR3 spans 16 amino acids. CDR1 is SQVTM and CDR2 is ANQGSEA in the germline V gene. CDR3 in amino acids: CSVLSGLAGATDTQYF. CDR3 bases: TGCAGCGTCCTGAGTGGACTAGCGGGAGCGACAGATACGCAGTATTTT.

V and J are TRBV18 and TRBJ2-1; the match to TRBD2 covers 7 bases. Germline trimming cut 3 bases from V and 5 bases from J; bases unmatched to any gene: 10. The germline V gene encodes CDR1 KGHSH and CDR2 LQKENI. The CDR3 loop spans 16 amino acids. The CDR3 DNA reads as TGTGCCAGCTCACCTCTTCTCGGGGGGAACGACAATGAGCAGTTCTTC. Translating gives CASSPLLGGNDNEQFF.

The CDR3 here is CASTSSEGFLINYGYTF. CDR3 DNA: TGTGCCAGCACGTCCTCGGAGGGCTTCCTTATAAACTATGGCTACACCTTC. The chain recombines TRBV28 with TRBJ1-2, with D uncertain. Germline V lookup: CDR1 MDHEN, CDR2 SYDVKM. The CDR3 runs to 17 residues. Trimming stripped 7 bases from V and 2 bases from J, with 23 bases between.

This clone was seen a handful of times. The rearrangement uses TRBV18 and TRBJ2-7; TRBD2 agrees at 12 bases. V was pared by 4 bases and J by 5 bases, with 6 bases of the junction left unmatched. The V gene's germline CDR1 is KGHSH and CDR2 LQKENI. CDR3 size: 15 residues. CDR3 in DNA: TGTGCCAGCTCACTGACTAGCGGGAGTTTCGACGAGCAGTACTTC. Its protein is CASSLTSGSFDEQYF.

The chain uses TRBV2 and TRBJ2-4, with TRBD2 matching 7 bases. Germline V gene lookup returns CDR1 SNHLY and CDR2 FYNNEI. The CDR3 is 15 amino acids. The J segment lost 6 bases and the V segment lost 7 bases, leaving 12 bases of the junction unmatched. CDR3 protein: CASTPFRGDLNIQYF. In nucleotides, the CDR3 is TGTGCCAGCACGCCATTCCGGGGGGATCTAAACATTCAGTACTTC.

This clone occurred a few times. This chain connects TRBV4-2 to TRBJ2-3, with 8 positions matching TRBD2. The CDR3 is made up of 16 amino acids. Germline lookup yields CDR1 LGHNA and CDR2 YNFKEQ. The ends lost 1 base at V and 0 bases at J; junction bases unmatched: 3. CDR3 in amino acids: CASSQGLALSTDTQYF. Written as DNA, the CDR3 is TGTGCCAGCAGCCAAGGACTAGCGCTGAGCACAGATACGCAGTATTTT.

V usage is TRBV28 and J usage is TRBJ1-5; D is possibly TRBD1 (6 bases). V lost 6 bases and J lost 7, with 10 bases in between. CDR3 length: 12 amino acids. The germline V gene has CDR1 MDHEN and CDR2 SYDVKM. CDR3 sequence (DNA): TGTGCCAGCAGACATCAGGGGCAGCCCCAGCATTTT. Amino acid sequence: CASRHQGQPQHF. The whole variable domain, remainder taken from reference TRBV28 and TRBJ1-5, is DVKVTQSSRYLVKRTGEKVFLECVQDMDHENMFWYRQDPGLGLRLIYFSYDVKMKEKGDIPEGYSVSREKKERFSLILESASTNQTSMYLCASRHQGQPQHFGDGTRLSIL.

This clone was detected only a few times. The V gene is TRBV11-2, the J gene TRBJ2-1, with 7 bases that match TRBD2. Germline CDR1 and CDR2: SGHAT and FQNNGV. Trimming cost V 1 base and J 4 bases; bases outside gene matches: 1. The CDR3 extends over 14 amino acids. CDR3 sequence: CASSLGSGYNEQFF. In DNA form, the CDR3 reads TGTGCCAGCAGCTTAGGTAGCGGGTACAATGAGCAGTTCTTC. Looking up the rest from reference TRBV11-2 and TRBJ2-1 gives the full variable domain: EAGVAQSPRYKIIEKRQSVAFWCNPISGHATLYWYQQILGQGPKLLIQFQNNGVVDDSQLPKDRFSAERLKGVDSTLKIQPAKLEDSAVYLCASSLGSGYNEQFFGPGTRLTVL.

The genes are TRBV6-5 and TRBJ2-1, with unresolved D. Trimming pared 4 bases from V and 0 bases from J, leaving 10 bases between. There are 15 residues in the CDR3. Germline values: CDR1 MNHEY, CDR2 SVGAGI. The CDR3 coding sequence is TGTGCCAGCAGTTGGCTAGGAAACTCCTACAATGAGCAGTTCTTC. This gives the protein CASSWLGNSYNEQFF.

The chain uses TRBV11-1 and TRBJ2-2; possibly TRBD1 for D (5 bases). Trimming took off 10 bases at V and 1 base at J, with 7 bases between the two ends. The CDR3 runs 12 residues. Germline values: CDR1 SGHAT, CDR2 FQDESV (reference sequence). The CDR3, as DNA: TGTGCCATCGACAGGAACACCGGGGAGCTGTTTTTT. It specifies CAIDRNTGELFF.

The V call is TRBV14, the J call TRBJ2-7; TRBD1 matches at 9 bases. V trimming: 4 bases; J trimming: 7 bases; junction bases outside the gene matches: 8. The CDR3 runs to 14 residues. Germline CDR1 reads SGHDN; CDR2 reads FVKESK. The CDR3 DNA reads TGTGCCAGCAGCCCAGCCGGGACAGGGCTTGAGCAGTACTTC. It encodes CASSPAGTGLEQYF.

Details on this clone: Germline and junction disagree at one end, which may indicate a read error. CDR3 coding DNA: TGCGCCAGCAGCCACTCCGGGACTAGCGGTTCCTACGAGCAGTACTTC. Protein product: CASSHSGTSGSYEQYF. The chain employs TRBV7-9 and TRBJ2-7; 11 bases line up with TRBD2. CDR3 length: 16 residues. Germline V gene data show CDR1 as SEHNR and CDR2 as FQNEAQ (reference sequence). Filled out from reference TRBV7-9 and TRBJ2-7, the complete variable domain reads DTGVSQNPRHKITKRGQNVTFRCDPISEHNRLYWYRQTLGQGPEFLTYFQNEAQLEKSRLLSDRFSAERPKGSFSTLEIQRTEQGDSAMYLCASSHSGTSGSYEQYFGPGTRLTVT.